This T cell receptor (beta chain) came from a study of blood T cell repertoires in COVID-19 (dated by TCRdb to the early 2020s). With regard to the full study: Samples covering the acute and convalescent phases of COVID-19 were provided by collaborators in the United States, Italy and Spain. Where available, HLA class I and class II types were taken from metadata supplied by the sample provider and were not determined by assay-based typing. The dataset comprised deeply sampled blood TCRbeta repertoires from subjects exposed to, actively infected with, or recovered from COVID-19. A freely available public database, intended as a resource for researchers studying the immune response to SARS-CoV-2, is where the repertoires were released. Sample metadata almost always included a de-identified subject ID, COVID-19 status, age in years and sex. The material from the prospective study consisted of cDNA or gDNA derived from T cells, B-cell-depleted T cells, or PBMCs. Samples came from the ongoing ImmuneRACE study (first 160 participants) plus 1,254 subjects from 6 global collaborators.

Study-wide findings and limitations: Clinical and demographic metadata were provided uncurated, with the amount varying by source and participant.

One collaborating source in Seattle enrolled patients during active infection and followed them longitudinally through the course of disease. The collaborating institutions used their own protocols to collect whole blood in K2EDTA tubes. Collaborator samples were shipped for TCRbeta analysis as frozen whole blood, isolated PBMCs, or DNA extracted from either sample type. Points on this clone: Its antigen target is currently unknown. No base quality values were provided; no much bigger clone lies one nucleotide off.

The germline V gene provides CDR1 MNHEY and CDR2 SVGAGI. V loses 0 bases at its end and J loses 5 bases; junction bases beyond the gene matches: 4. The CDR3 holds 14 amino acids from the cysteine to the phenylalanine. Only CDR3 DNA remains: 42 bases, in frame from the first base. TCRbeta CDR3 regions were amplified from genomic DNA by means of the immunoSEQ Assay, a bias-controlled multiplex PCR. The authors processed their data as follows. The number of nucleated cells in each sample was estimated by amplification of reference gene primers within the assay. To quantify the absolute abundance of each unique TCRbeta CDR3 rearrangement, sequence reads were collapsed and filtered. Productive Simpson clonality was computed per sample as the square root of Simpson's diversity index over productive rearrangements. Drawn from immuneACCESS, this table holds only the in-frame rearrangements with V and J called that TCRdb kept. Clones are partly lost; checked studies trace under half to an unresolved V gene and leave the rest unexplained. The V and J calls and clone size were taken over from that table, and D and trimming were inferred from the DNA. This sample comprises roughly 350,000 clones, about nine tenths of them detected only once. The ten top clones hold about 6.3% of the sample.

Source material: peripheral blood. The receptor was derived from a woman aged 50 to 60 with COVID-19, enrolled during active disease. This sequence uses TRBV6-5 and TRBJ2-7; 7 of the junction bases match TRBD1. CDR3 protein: CASSYSSRGNEQYF. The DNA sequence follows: TGTGCCAGCAGTTACTCGAGCAGGGGGAACGAGCAGTACTTC.